A selection of T cell receptor beta chains follows, all from one sample in a study of shared clonotypes between healthy human individuals. The repertoire was sequenced with immunoSEQ multiplex PCR; TCRdb's copy has only in-frame clones and lacks some. In the table there are under 650,000 clones, about 96% of which are singletons. The material sequenced was naive CD4+ T cells sorted from blood. Receptors originate from a woman in her 30s in good health. Both conserved end residues are part of each CDR3. D genes are given only for firm matches. Some rows mark clone size as missing; the rest say once, few, many or name a class of expanded clone.

CDR3 DNA | CDR3 protein | J gene | clone size | D gene | V gene
TGTGCCAGCAGTTCCGGACTAGACGAGCAGTACTTC | CASSSGLDEQYF | TRBJ2-7 | few | TRBD2 | TRBV6-5
TGCGCCAGCAGCTTGCGTGAGACAAACCGGGACAATGAGCAGTTCTTC | CASSLRETNRDNEQFF | TRBJ2-1 | once | - | TRBV5-1
TGTGCCAGCTCACCATCTGGGGGGCCCCAGCATTTT | CASSPSGGPQHF | TRBJ1-5 | - | - | TRBV18
TGTGCCAGCAGTTTAGGAAGGGGGAACACCGGGGAGCTGTTTTTT | CASSLGRGNTGELFF | TRBJ2-2 | - | - | TRBV28
TGCGCCAGTAGGGACAGTTCTTTCCCAGATACGCAGTATTTT | CASRDSSFPDTQYF | TRBJ2-3 | - | TRBD1 | TRBV10-1
TGTGCCAGTGGGGAGGGAACAGATACGCAGTATTTT | CASGEGTDTQYF | TRBJ2-3 | - | TRBD2 | TRBV28
TGTGCCAGCAGTTCTACTAATGAAAAACTGTTTTTT | CASSSTNEKLFF | TRBJ1-4 | - | - | TRBV6-6
TGTGCCAGCAGTGAACTGGGATTGGGCGGGAGGGCTATCAATGAGCAGTTCTTC | CASSELGLGGRAINEQFF | TRBJ2-1 | - | TRBD2 | TRBV2
TGCGCCAGCAGCGTGGATATGAAGTCTGGGGCCAACGTCCTGACTTTC | CASSVDMKSGANVLTF | TRBJ2-6 | - | - | TRBV5-1
TGTGCCAGCAGCTTAGCGGCTAGCACAGATACGCAGTATTTT | CASSLAASTDTQYF | TRBJ2-3 | - | - | TRBV6-5
TGTGCCAGCTCACCCCTCGGGACAGGGAACACCGGGGAGCTGTTTTTT | CASSPLGTGNTGELFF | TRBJ2-2 | - | TRBD1 | TRBV18
TGTGCCAGCTCAGGACTAGCGGGAGGATCAGGCAATGAGCAGTTCTTC | CASSGLAGGSGNEQFF | TRBJ2-1 | once | TRBD2 | TRBV18
TGCGCCAGCAGCTTGGGCCCAGGGGGTAATCAGCCCCAGCATTTT | CASSLGPGGNQPQHF | TRBJ1-5 | - | TRBD1 | TRBV5-1
TGTGCCACCAGCCTCGGGACGTCCACCGGGGAGCTGTTTTTT | CATSLGTSTGELFF | TRBJ2-2 | once | - | TRBV15
TGTGCCAGTGCCCCTGGTAGCAATCAGCCCCAGCATTTT | CASAPGSNQPQHF | TRBJ1-5 | - | - | TRBV19
TGTGCCAGCAGCTTGGACTTAAATCAGCCCCAGCATTTT | CASSLDLNQPQHF | TRBJ1-5 | - | - | TRBV5-4
TGTGCCAGCAGCTCCGTTGGCAGTAAGCAGTTCTTC | CASSSVGSKQFF | TRBJ2-1 | - | - | TRBV11-2
TGCGCCAGCAGCTTGGTAGGGAGAAACGAGCAGTACTTC | CASSLVGRNEQYF | TRBJ2-7 | - | - | TRBV5-1
TGTGCCAGCAGCCCCCGCGGCCCACCTGGAAACACCATATATTTT | CASSPRGPPGNTIYF | TRBJ1-3 | - | - | TRBV9